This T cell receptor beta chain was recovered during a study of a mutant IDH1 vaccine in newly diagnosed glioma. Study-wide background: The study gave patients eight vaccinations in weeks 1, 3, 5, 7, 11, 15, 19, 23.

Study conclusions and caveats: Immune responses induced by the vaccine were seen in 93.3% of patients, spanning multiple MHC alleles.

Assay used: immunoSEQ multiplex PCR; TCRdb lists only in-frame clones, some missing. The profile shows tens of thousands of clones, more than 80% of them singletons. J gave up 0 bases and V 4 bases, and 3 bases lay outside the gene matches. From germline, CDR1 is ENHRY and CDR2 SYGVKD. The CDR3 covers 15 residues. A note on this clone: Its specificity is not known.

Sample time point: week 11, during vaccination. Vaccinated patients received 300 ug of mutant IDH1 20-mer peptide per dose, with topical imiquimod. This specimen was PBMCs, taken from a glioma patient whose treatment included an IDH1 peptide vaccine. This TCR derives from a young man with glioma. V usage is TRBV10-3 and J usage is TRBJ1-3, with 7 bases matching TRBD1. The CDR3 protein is CAISVTGASGNTIYF. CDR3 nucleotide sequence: TGTGCCATCAGTGTAACAGGGGCCTCTGGAAACACCATATATTTT.